These T cell receptor beta chains were read from a single sample in a study of graft-versus-host responses after intestinal transplantation. Sequencing was performed with immunoSEQ multiplex PCR; in TCRdb, only in-frame clones are kept and a portion is missing. The sample consists of 96,000 or so clones, about 93% of them appearing once. Antigens of these TCRs are unknown. The sequencing here drew on unstimulated CD4+ T cells sorted from spleen or lymph node cells, taken before intestinal transplant. The receptors shown here come from a human donor who received an intestinal transplant. CDR3s include the opening cysteine and the closing phenylalanine or tryptophan. A D gene is named only where the DNA matches it firmly. Clone size is shown for a subset of rows, as once, few, many or a class of expanded clone.

clone_size j_call v_call d_call cdr3_nt cdr3_aa
. TRBJ2-5 TRBV2 TRBD1 TGTGCCAGCAATCCTGGACAGGGGGAAGAGACCCAGTACTTC CASNPGQGEETQYF
. TRBJ2-7 TRBV2 . TGTGCCAGCAGTGAAGTCACAGGGTCTGAGAACGAGCAGTACTTC CASSEVTGSENEQYF
. TRBJ2-2 TRBV2 . TGTGCCAGCAGTGTAGTAGGGGAGCTGTTTTTT CASSVVGELFF
. TRBJ1-3 TRBV5-6 . TGTGCCAGCAGCTTCGAGACAGGAGGTTTCTCTGGAAACACCATATATTTT CASSFETGGFSGNTIYF
. TRBJ2-6 TRBV18 . TGTGCCAGCTCACCACCGACGGGAGTGAACTCTGGGGCCAACGTCCTGACTTTC CASSPPTGVNSGANVLTF
. TRBJ2-1 TRBV7-9 TRBD2 TGTGCCAGCAGCCCCCGGACTAGCGGGGGGGAAAATGAGCAGTTCTTC CASSPRTSGGENEQFF
. TRBJ1-1 TRBV28 TRBD1 TGTGCCAGCAGCAAGGACAGGGAGGCTTTCTTT CASSKDREAFF
. TRBJ1-4 TRBV12-5 . TGTGCTAGTGGTCGCGGGGGGCGCGCGGCAACTAATGAAAAACTGTTTTTT CASGRGGRAATNEKLFF
. TRBJ1-2 TRBV11-3 . TGTGCCAGCAGCCCCGTTGGAGGGTCGGACTATGGCTACACCTTC CASSPVGGSDYGYTF
once TRBJ2-3 TRBV6-5 TRBD1 TGTGCCAGCAGGCCCCACGGACAGGGTACAGATACGCAGTATTTT CASRPHGQGTDTQYF
. TRBJ2-1 TRBV6-1 . TGTGCCAGCAGTGAGGGCCACAGGATGAGCTCCTACAATGAGCAGTTCTTC CASSEGHRMSSYNEQFF
. TRBJ1-6 TRBV12-5 TRBD1 TGTGCTAGTGGACCGGGACAGGGCTTGTCACCCCTCCACTTT CASGPGQGLSPLHF
. TRBJ1-5 TRBV18 TRBD1 TGTGCCAGCTCACCAGACAGGGATCAGCCCCAGCATTTT CASSPDRDQPQHF
. TRBJ1-5 TRBV5-1 . TGCGCCAGCAGCTTGTATGGCAATCAGCCCCAGCATTTT CASSLYGNQPQHF
. TRBJ1-6 TRBV28 TRBD1 TGTGCCAGCAGTTTACCGGGACAGCATTATTCACCCCTCCACTTT CASSLPGQHYSPLHF
. TRBJ1-2 TRBV7-9 TRBD1 TGTGCCAGCAGCTTAAGACAGGGGGCACTTGGCTATGGCTACACCTTC CASSLRQGALGYGYTF
. TRBJ1-1 TRBV18 . TGTGCCAGCTCACCGGGAGGGGGGCGTGTCACTGAAGCTTTCTTT CASSPGGGRVTEAFF
. TRBJ2-3 TRBV6-1 . TGTGCCAGCTCCAGACAGATCACAGATACGCAGTATTTT CASSRQITDTQYF